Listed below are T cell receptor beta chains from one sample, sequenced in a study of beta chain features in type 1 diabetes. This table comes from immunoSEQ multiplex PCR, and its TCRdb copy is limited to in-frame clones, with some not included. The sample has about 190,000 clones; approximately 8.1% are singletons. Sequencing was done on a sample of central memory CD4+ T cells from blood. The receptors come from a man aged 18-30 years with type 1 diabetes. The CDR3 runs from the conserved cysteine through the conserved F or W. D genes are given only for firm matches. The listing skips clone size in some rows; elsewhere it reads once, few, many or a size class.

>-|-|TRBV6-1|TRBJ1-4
CASSARTTNWATNEKLFF
TGTGCCAGCAGTGCGAGGACAACCAACTGGGCAACTAATGAAAAACTGTTTTTT
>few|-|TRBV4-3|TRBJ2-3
CASSQDGSWSTDTQYF
TGCGCCAGCAGCCAAGATGGGTCCTGGAGTACAGATACGCAGTATTTT
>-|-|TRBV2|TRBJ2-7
CASSEDTNYEQYF
TGTGCCAGCAGTGAGGACACGAACTACGAGCAGTACTTC
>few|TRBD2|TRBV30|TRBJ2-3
CAWSHGGGGQYF
TGTGCCTGGAGCCACGGGGGGGGTGGGCAGTATTTT
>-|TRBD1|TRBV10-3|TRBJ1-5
CAIKGQGDQPQHF
TGTGCCATCAAAGGCCAGGGGGATCAGCCCCAGCATTTT
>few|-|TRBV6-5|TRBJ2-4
CASSYSAQGGDIQYF
TGTGCCAGCAGTTACTCAGCCCAGGGTGGCGACATTCAGTACTTC
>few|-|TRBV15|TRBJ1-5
CATSRAGGAANQPQHF
TGTGCCACCAGCAGAGCGGGGGGTGCCGCCAATCAGCCCCAGCATTTT
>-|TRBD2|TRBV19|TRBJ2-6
CASIPWEGRSSGANVLTF
TGTGCCAGCATCCCTTGGGAGGGACGGAGCTCTGGGGCCAACGTCCTGACTTTC
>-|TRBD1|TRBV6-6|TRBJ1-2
CASSDQGVRYTF
TGTGCCAGCAGTGACCAGGGGGTGCGGTACACCTTC
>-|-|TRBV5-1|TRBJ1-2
CASSSTGTNYGYTF
TGCGCCAGCAGCTCGACAGGCACTAACTATGGCTACACCTTC
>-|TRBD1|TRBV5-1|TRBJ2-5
CASSRGQAGGETQYF
TGCGCCAGCAGCCGGGGACAGGCTGGGGGGGAGACCCAGTACTTC
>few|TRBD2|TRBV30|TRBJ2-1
CAWSVRGGVSHSSYNEQFF
TGTGCCTGGAGTGTCCGGGGGGGTGTGTCCCACAGCTCCTACAATGAGCAGTTCTTC
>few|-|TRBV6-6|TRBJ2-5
CASSGTLHQETQYF
TGTGCCAGCAGCGGGACTCTACACCAAGAGACCCAGTACTTC
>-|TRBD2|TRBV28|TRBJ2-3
CASSPTSGGGTDTQYF
TGTGCCAGCAGCCCGACTAGCGGGGGGGGTACAGATACGCAGTATTTT